One TCR beta chain is described in this entry. The data originate from a study of tumor and adjacent non-tumor tissue in lung cancer. A modified ARM-PCR protocol with three rounds of nested PCR amplified TCRbeta. TCRdb re-derived calls from the multiplex PCR reads in MiXCR, one entry per CDR3 protein. The table lists 71,000 or so distinct CDR3 sequences, around 80% of them singletons. This sample's RNA came from whole unsorted tissue. This CDR3 contains 17 residues. Material for sequencing was lung tumor tissue. This clonotype originated in a woman between 50 and 59 years old with non-small cell lung cancer. The V gene is TRBV12-3 or TRBV12-4, the J gene TRBJ2-3; the match to TRBD2 covers 9 bases. The CDR3 loop reads CACRPPRLAGGPDTQYF. The CDR3 DNA sequence: TGTGCATGCAGACCCCCCCGACTGGCGGGAGGGCCGGATACGCAGTATTTT.